What follows describes a single T cell receptor beta chain. This clone was recorded a few times. This receptor's antigen is unknown. No clone much larger than this one lies a single base away; base qualities are absent. The sample comes from a study of cytomegalovirus exposure and HLA in healthy donors (TCRdb year 2017). Describing the broader study: The 650 to 800 repertoires of the first cohort and the 95 to 150 validation repertoires were produced on the same platform, according to a later analysis. The study aimed to test whether cataloging public T cell receptors could reveal signatures of past pathogen exposure. Along with the approximately 670-subject first cohort, a separate validation cohort of around 110 different subjects was used. To predict cytomegalovirus infection status, the study brought together high-throughput TCR immunosequencing, statistical association of individual TCRs with disease status, and machine learning.

Separate from the approximately 670-subject first cohort, the validation cohort of about 130 subjects was the group to which the donors belonged. On the study overall, not on this receptor specifically: Most TCR sequences were observed very rarely across donors, whereas some public TCRs were present in many individuals. The study listed 164 TCR beta chains as associated with cytomegalovirus. In vitro tests confirmed that a few of the cytomegalovirus-associated TCR beta chains recognize cytomegalovirus antigens. The classifier was reported to diagnose cytomegalovirus status with high specificity and sensitivity in both the original and validation cohorts. Of the cluster scores, 90% to 95% were above 0 in a later analysis, which found that TCRs clustered in the first cohort also tended to co-occur in the 120 validation repertoires. All 120 or so repertoires were used to score co-occurrence in the validation cohort in a later analysis, because that analysis had no HLA typing for the cohort. According to the authors, the approach could potentially be generalized to other disease states and immunological phenotypes.

The germline V end is reduced by 5 bases and the J end by 6 bases; junction bases left unmatched: 8. From the germline V gene, CDR1 is SNHLY and CDR2 is FYNNEI. The CDR3 numbers 14 residues from cysteine through phenylalanine. Just the 42-base CDR3 DNA is kept, in frame starting at base 1. Library method: the immunoSEQ multiplex PCR assay. In the original analysis: A statistical classification framework was developed to diagnose cytomegalovirus status using the catalog of TCR beta chain sequences. In its TCRdb copy, this immuneACCESS table keeps in-frame sequences only and misses some clones. Where compared with another copy, unresolved V genes explain less than half of these, and the others have no known cause. The V and J calls and clone size are taken from that table; D and trimming were inferred from the DNA. The sample data list approximately 120,000 clones, and 70% to 90% of these were observed just once. The leading ten clones occupy approximately 2.1% of the sample.

Sequencing was performed on PBMCs. The receptor comes from a woman aged 18-30 years in good health and CMV-seronegative. Recombination connected TRBV2 to TRBJ2-7, with TRBD1 matching 9 junction bases. The bases read TGTGCCAGCAGTTCGGACAGGGGCCAGGGCGAGCAGTACTTC. Its product reads: CASSSDRGQGEQYF. The reference TRBV2 and TRBJ2-7 proteins fill in what lies around the CDR3, so the full variable domain reads EPEVTQTPSHQVTQMGQEVILRCVPISNHLYFYWYRQILGQKVEFLVSFYNNEISEKSEIFDDQFSVERPDGSNFTLKIRSTKLEDSAMYFCASSSDRGQGEQYFGPGTRLTVT.